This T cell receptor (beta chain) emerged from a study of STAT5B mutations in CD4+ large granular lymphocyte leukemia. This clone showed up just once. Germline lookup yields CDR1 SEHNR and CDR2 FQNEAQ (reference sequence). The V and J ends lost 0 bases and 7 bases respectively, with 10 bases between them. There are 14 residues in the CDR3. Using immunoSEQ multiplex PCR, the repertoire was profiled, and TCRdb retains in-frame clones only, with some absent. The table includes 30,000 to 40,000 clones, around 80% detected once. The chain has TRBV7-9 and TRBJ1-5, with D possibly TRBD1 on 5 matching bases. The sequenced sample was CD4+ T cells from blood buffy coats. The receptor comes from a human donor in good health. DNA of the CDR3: TGTGCCAGCAGCTTAGCAGGGGTCAGGCAGCCCCAGCATTTT. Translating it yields CASSLAGVRQPQHF. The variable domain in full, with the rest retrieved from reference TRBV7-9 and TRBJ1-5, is DTGVSQNPRHKITKRGQNVTFRCDPISEHNRLYWYRQTLGQGPEFLTYFQNEAQLEKSRLLSDRFSAERPKGSFSTLEIQRTEQGDSAMYLCASSLAGVRQPQHFGDGTRLSIL.